Below are 17 T cell receptor beta chains sequenced from a single sample in a study of regulatory T cells in long-lasting Graves disease. To make TCR beta libraries, researchers used iRepertoire HTBI primers and Arm-PCR of CDR3 regions. TCRdb used MiXCR to reprocess the multiplex PCR reads, holding one entry per CDR3 protein. The table shows roughly 450,000 distinct CDR3 sequences, with roughly a quarter occurring only once. Specified time point: persistent/refractory GD, antithyroid drugs over 5 years with positive TRAb. Isolated PBMC RNA provided the starting material for the TCR library. The material sequenced was peripheral blood mononuclear cells (PBMCs), taken when the disease was refractory, from a patient treated with antithyroid drugs. These receptors were collected from a female donor with Graves disease.

The chain is built from TRBV10-3 and TRBJ2-5, with 8 bases that match TRBD1. The germline gives CDR1 ENHRY, CDR2 SYGVKD. Trimming took 10 bases from V and 4 from J; bases not matched to a gene: 11. There are 14 residues in the CDR3. The DNA of the CDR3 is TGTGCCACCCTCTTAGGACAGGGCGGAGAGACCCAGTACTTC. This sequence encodes CATLLGQGGETQYF.

This clonotype was found a few times. The chain has TRBV12-3 or TRBV12-4 and TRBJ1-1; D is unresolved. This CDR3 comprises 15 residues. The V gene lost 6 bases and the J gene lost 0 bases, with 14 bases spanning the gap. The DNA of the CDR3 is TGTGCCAGCAGCTTTCGGAGGAGGATGAACACTGAAGCTTTCTTT. It codes for CASSFRRRMNTEAFF.

The table lists this clonotype with a few counts. V usage is TRBV7-9 and J usage is TRBJ2-2; no definite D call. The CDR3 spans 15 residues. Germline CDR1 SEHNR, CDR2 FQNEAQ (reference sequence). The V and J ends lost 5 bases and 3 bases respectively, with 13 bases between them. The CDR3 DNA reads TGTGCCAGCAGCCCCCTGGGTTGGGACACCGGGGAGCTGTTTTTT. It encodes CASSPLGWDTGELFF.

The table lists this clonotype with a few counts. The V gene is TRBV18, the J gene TRBJ2-7, with TRBD1 identical over 7 bases. V gave up 5 bases and J gave up 0 bases; unmatched junction bases: 10. The CDR3 is 16 amino acids. Germline CDR1 KGHSH, CDR2 LQKENI. The CDR3 loop is CASSTKSQGHSYEQYF. In DNA form, the CDR3 reads TGTGCCAGCTCAACGAAGTCACAGGGGCACTCCTACGAGCAGTACTTC.

The sample holds many counts of this clonotype. The gene calls are TRBV20-1 and TRBJ1-4; D not certain. The V end lost 5 bases, the J end lost 7 bases, and 17 bases lay between the germline ends. Per germline, CDR1 DFQATT and CDR2 SNEGSKA (reference sequence). The CDR3 has 14 residues. The CDR3: CSAFSGLRGEKLFF. DNA of the CDR3: TGCAGTGCTTTCAGCGGTCTCCGTGGTGAAAAACTGTTTTTT.

This clonotype was seen more than once but under ten times. The chain joins TRBV6-1 to TRBJ2-7, with D perhaps matching TRBD2 (5 bases). V was cut by 6 bases and J by 2 bases, with 14 bases left in between. The CDR3 is 14 residues long. CDR1 and CDR2 from the germline V gene are MNHNS and SASEGT. CDR3 coding DNA: TGTGCCAGCAGCACGGGGTCCCCCCCCTACGAGCAGTACTTC. As protein: CASSTGSPPYEQYF.

The rearrangement links TRBV9 to TRBJ2-7, with a weak D call TRBD2 (6 bases). CDR3 length: 15 residues. Germline lookup yields CDR1 SGDLS and CDR2 YYNGEE. Trimming left V 0 bases short and J 6 bases short, with 16 bases between. The CDR3 DNA reads as TGTGCCAGCAGCGTAGGGGCGGGACCGCCCGGCGAGCAGTACTTC. This gives the protein CASSVGAGPPGEQYF.

This clonotype was seen a few times. V is TRBV6-1 and J is TRBJ1-1; maybe TRBD1 (6 bases). The germline CDR1 and CDR2 sequences are MNHNS and SASEGT. Deletions cut 6 bases from V and 1 base from J, with 18 bases between. The CDR3 runs to 16 residues. The CDR3, as DNA: TGTGCCAGCAGCACGCTGAAGGGGGGCGGGAACACTGAAGCTTTCTTT. Its protein product is CASSTLKGGGNTEAFF.

The chain recombines TRBV12-3 or TRBV12-4 with TRBJ2-1; TRBD2 matches 11 bases. There are 15 residues in the CDR3. Trimming removed 1 base from V and 5 bases from J; junction bases left unmatched: 1. CDR3: CASSLVLAGDNEQFF. CDR3 DNA sequence: TGTGCCAGCAGTTTAGTACTAGCGGGGGACAATGAGCAGTTCTTC.

The table lists this clonotype with a few counts. The chain links TRBV7-2 to TRBJ2-2; tentative D call: TRBD1 (5 bases). The CDR3 covers 16 residues. The V and J ends lost 5 bases and 0 bases respectively, with 13 bases between them. CDR1 is SGHTA and CDR2 is FQGNSA in the germline V gene. The CDR3 reads CASSHDSTTNTGELFF. CDR3 in DNA: TGTGCCAGCAGCCACGACAGTACAACGAACACCGGGGAGCTGTTTTTT.

This clonotype was observed a few times. The V gene is TRBV20-1, the J gene TRBJ1-5; 7 nucleotides line up with TRBD1. The CDR3 is 16 residues long. Looked up from germline, CDR1 is DFQATT and CDR2 is SNEGSKA (reference sequence). The V gene end was trimmed by 3 bases and the J gene end by 1 base; junction bases not matched to a gene: 9. CDR3 residues: CSASMEQGQSNQPQHF. The DNA of the CDR3 is TGCAGTGCTAGTATGGAACAGGGGCAAAGCAATCAGCCCCAGCATTTT.

This chain uses TRBV7-3 with TRBJ1-1; 7 positions agree with TRBD1. This CDR3 region has 14 residues. J gave up 4 bases and V 5 bases, and 7 bases lay outside the gene matches. Germline V CDR1 and CDR2: SGHTA, FQGTGA. CDR3 sequence reads: CASSPTGRITEAFF. CDR3 nucleotide sequence: TGTGCCAGCAGCCCGACAGGGAGAATCACTGAAGCTTTCTTT.

This clonotype showed up just a few times. This chain uses TRBV27 with TRBJ2-3; no firm D call. Germline V lookup: CDR1 MNHEY, CDR2 SMNVEV (reference sequence). Trimming cost V 2 bases and J 2 bases, with 14 bases left between them. The length of the CDR3 is 16 residues. For the CDR3, the DNA is TGTGCCAGCAGTTTAAGACCGACGGTCCTCACAGATACGCAGTATTTT. Amino acid sequence: CASSLRPTVLTDTQYF.

The chain employs TRBV20-1 and TRBJ2-4, with 7 bases fitting TRBD2. CDR3 length: 12 residues. V lost 1 base to trimming and J lost 9 bases; unmatched junction nucleotides: 3. CDR1 is DFQATT and CDR2 is SNEGSKA in the germline V gene (reference sequence). CDR3: CSARVVAGIQYF. CDR3 DNA: TGCAGTGCTAGAGTGGTAGCGGGCATTCAGTACTTC.

V gene TRBV7-2 combines with J gene TRBJ1-1; the D gene is possibly TRBD1 (5 bases). The V end was cut by 3 bases, the J end by 5 bases, with 16 bases between. CDR3 length: 15 amino acids. Germline CDR1 is SGHTA and CDR2 is FQGNSA. Written as DNA, the CDR3 is TGTGCCAGCAGCTTTGGAGGGGCAGGAAGAACTGAAGCTTTCTTT. Translated: CASSFGGAGRTEAFF.

This clonotype was picked up a small number of times. The CDR3 DNA reads TGTGCCAGCAGAAAGACTAGCGGGAGTAGTGAGACCCAGTACTTC. The encoded protein is CASRKTSGSSETQYF. This chain uses TRBV7-2 with TRBJ2-5; 12 bases align to TRBD2. Looked up from germline, CDR1 is SGHTA and CDR2 is FQGNSA. The V segment lost 6 bases and the J segment 5 bases; nucleotides outside the gene matches: 7. The CDR3 runs to 15 residues.

V usage is TRBV9 and J usage is TRBJ1-5; TRBD1 matches at 7 bases. The germline gives CDR1 SGDLS, CDR2 YYNGEE. V lost 3 bases, J lost 5 bases, and 8 bases stayed unmatched. This CDR3 contains 15 residues. The CDR3 coding sequence is TGTGCCAGCAGCGAGGAGGGACAGCTGGATCAGCCCCAGCATTTT. Protein: CASSEEGQLDQPQHF.